The 14 T cell receptor beta chains given below trace back to one sample, sequenced in a study of T cell responses to AZD1222 COVID-19 vaccine. Produced via immunoSEQ multiplex PCR; TCRdb's table is partial and in-frame only. This table holds some 150,000 clones, roughly 86% found once. This material consisted of peripheral blood, taken 28 days after the second dose of the MenACWY control vaccine. These receptors were obtained from an adult who received the MenACWY meningococcal vaccine as a control.

The V call is TRBV5-4, the J call TRBJ2-1; D is possibly TRBD2 (6 bases). The germline gives CDR1 SGHNT, CDR2 YYREEE (reference sequence). The CDR3 has 14 amino acids. V lost 5 bases, J lost 6 bases, and 15 bases lay in between. The CDR3 spells CASSRLDFANEQFF. As DNA, the CDR3 is TGTGCCAGCAGTCGACTAGACTTCGCCAATGAGCAGTTCTTC.

Here the CDR3 reads CASVVGLAGERNIQYF. CDR3 coding DNA: TGTGCCAGCGTCGTGGGACTAGCGGGAGAGAGAAACATTCAGTACTTC. The rearrangement uses TRBV9 and TRBJ2-4, with 14 positions matching TRBD2. The V gene end was trimmed by 7 bases and the J gene end by 6 bases; junction bases not matched to a gene: 9. CDR3 size: 16 residues. CDR1 is SGDLS, CDR2 YYNGEE, per germline.

The chain is built from TRBV5-4 and TRBJ1-6, with D unresolved. The germline gives CDR1 SGHNT, CDR2 YYREEE (reference sequence). V was pared by 6 bases and J by 5 bases, with 12 bases between. The CDR3 runs 14 residues. The DNA for the CDR3 is TGTGCCAGCACCCTGCAGCGAGATAATTCACCCCTCCACTTT. It codes for CASTLQRDNSPLHF.

This chain links TRBV7-2 with TRBJ2-5, with D perhaps matching TRBD1 (6 bases). Germline CDR1 is SGHTA and CDR2 is FQGNSA. CDR3 length equals 14 residues. The V gene lost 5 bases and the J gene lost 2 bases, with 12 bases spanning the gap. The DNA for the CDR3 is TGTGCCAGCAGCCAGGGGAGCTTACAAGAGACCCAGTACTTC. This translates into CASSQGSLQETQYF. The full variable domain, completed using reference TRBV7-2 and TRBJ2-5, is GAGVSQSPSNKVTEKGKDVELRCDPISGHTALYWYRQSLGQGLEFLIYFQGNSAPDKSGLPSDRFSAERTGGSVSTLTIQRTQQEDSAVYLCASSQGSLQETQYFGPGTRLLVL.

V usage is TRBV27 and J usage is TRBJ2-2; TRBD1 aligns across 7 bases. The length of the CDR3 is 15 residues. Germline V CDR1 and CDR2: MNHEY, SMNVEV (reference sequence). Trimming cost V 5 bases and J 1 base; bases outside gene matches: 4. The DNA for the CDR3 is TGTGCCAGCAGTCCAAGGACAGGGAACACCGGGGAGCTGTTTTTT. The encoded protein is CASSPRTGNTGELFF.

The chain uses TRBV3-1 (or the pseudogene TRBV3-2) and TRBJ1-3; D uncertain. Trimming shortened V by 0 bases and J by 4 bases, and 4 bases separated the two germline ends. The CDR3 is 13 residues long. Germline CDR1 reads LGHDT; CDR2 reads YNNKEL (reference sequence). As DNA, the CDR3 is TGTGCCAGCAGCCAAGATAGCGGAAACACCATATATTTT. This translates into CASSQDSGNTIYF.

The V gene is TRBV28, the J gene TRBJ2-4; a weak D match, TRBD1 (5 bases). Trimming cost V 5 bases and J 1 base, with 12 bases left between them. Per the germline V gene, CDR1 is MDHEN and CDR2 is SYDVKM. CDR3 size: 15 residues. This CDR3 reads CASSRAGPAKNIQYF. The CDR3 DNA reads TGTGCCAGCAGTAGGGCAGGGCCGGCCAAAAACATTCAGTACTTC.

The gene calls are TRBV28 and TRBJ2-7; the D gene is possibly TRBD2 (6 bases). The CDR3 extends over 16 amino acids. Per the germline V gene, CDR1 is MDHEN and CDR2 is SYDVKM. Deletions cut 11 bases from V and 2 bases from J, with 25 bases between. The CDR3 sequence: CAAAPLGTESAYEQYF. The CDR3, as DNA: TGTGCCGCAGCCCCACTCGGGACTGAATCAGCCTACGAGCAGTACTTC.

The J gene is TRBJ2-7, the V gene TRBV6-2 or TRBV6-3; TRBD1 is a possible D gene (5 bases). V dropped 4 bases and J dropped 5 bases, with 15 bases sitting between them. This CDR3 spans 14 amino acids. CDR1 and CDR2 from the germline V gene are MNHEY and SVGEGT. This chain's CDR3 is CASSSQQALDEQYF. CDR3 nucleotides: TGTGCCAGCAGTTCCCAACAGGCTTTGGACGAGCAGTACTTC.

The rearrangement uses TRBV4-2 and TRBJ2-1; 11 nucleotides match TRBD2. From germline, CDR1 is LGHNA and CDR2 YNFKEQ. The V segment lost 7 bases and the J segment 5 bases; nucleotides outside the gene matches: 7. The CDR3 has 15 residues. The CDR3 sequence is CASTKIAGGNNEQFF. The DNA for the CDR3 is TGTGCCAGCACCAAAATAGCGGGAGGGAACAATGAGCAGTTCTTC.

The chain employs TRBV6-5 and TRBJ1-1; D is undetermined. The ends were cut back, 0 bases at V and 1 base at J, with 9 bases in the middle. Germline V gene lookup returns CDR1 MNHEY and CDR2 SVGAGI. The CDR3 runs 15 residues. The CDR3 loop is CASSYSRGRNTEAFF. DNA of the CDR3: TGTGCCAGCAGTTACTCGCGGGGAAGGAACACTGAAGCTTTCTTT.

The chain recombines TRBV21-1 with TRBJ1-1; the table's TRBD1 call for D was not verified on the DNA. TRBV21-1 is designated a pseudogene. The CDR3 is 17 residues long. CDR3: CASSVPGQGTLGTEAFF. The CDR3 DNA is TGTGCCAGCAGCGTTCCGGGACAGGGTACGTTGGGCACTGAAGCTTTCTTT.

This clone showed up just once. The gene calls are TRBV30 and TRBJ1-3; TRBD1 might be the D (6 bases). CDR3 length equals 15 residues. Trimming shortened V by 7 bases and J by 0 bases, and 16 bases separated the two germline ends. Germline CDR1 reads GTSNPN; CDR2 reads SVGIG (reference sequence). Here the CDR3 reads CALKQGFSSGNTIYF. Written as DNA, the CDR3 is TGTGCCTTGAAACAGGGATTCAGCTCTGGAAACACCATATATTTT.

The chain links TRBV7-2 to TRBJ2-7; perhaps TRBD1 as D (5 bases). Germline V CDR1 and CDR2: SGHTA, FQGNSA. The CDR3 length is 15 residues. The V gene lost 2 bases and the J gene lost 0 bases, with 11 bases spanning the gap. This CDR3 reads CASSLSGHSSYEQYF. CDR3 in DNA: TGTGCCAGCAGCTTATCTGGACACAGCTCCTACGAGCAGTACTTC.